This TCR beta chain was observed in a study of T cell repertoires in cytomegalovirus infection. Study-wide context: CMV epitopes, recently identified HLA-C-restricted and well-studied HLA-B-restricted, were used. Based on public TCR beta signatures, there were indications of CMV infection and of a matching HLA type.

V lost 5 bases and J lost 4, with 18 bases in between. CDR1 SGHVS and CDR2 FQNEAQ come from the germline V gene. The CDR3 contains 16 residues. One entry per CDR3 protein results from TCRdb running MiXCR on the reads. The sample has roughly 730,000 distinct CDR3 sequences, roughly 36% seen once; the top ten hold 18%. Study observations and caveats: HLA-C-restricted, CMV-specific TCR beta clonotypes were dominant ex vivo. Totalled public TCR beta family frequency picked out people who carried CMV plus the relevant HLA.

Note on this clonotype: Its antigen is unknown.

This specimen was cultured PBMCs, taken from culture after CMV antigen stimulation. The rearrangement links TRBV7-8 to TRBJ2-1; D is possibly TRBD1 (6 bases). The TCR was taken from a human donor in good health (CMV status not recorded). Some clones in this sample may be carry-over from other donors' samples. The CDR3 loop reads CASSLGHLSRYNEQFF. CDR3 coding DNA: TGTGCCAGCAGCCTGGGACACCTCTCAAGATACAATGAGCAGTTCTTC.